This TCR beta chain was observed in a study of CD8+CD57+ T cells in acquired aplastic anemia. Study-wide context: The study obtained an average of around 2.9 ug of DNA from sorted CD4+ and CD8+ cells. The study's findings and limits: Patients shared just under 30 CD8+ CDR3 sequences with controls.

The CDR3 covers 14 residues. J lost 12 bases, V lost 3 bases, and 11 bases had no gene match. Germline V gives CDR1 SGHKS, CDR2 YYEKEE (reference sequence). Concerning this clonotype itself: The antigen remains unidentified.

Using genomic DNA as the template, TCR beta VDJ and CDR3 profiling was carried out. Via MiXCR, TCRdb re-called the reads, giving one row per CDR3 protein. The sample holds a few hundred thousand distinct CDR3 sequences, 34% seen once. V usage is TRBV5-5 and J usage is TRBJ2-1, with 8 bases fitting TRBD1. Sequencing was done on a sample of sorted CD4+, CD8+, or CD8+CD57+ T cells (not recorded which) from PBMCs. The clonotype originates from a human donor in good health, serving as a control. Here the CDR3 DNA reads TGTGCCAGCAGCTGGGGGGCTACCGGGACAGGGCAGTTCTTC. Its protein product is CASSWGATGTGQFF.